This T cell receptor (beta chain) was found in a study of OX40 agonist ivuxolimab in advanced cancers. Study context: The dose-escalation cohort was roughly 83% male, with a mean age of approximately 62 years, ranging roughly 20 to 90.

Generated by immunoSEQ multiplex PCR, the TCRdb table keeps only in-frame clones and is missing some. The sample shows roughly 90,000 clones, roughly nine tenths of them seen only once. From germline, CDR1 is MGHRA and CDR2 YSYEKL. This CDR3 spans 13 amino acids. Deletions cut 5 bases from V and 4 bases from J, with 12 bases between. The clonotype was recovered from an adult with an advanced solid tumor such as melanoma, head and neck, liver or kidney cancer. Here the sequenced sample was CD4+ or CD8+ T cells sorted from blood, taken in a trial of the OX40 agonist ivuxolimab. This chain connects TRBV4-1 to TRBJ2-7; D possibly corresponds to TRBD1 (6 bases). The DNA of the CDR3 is TGCGCCAGCAGCTTGAACAGGGCTTACGAGCAGTACTTC. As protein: CASSLNRAYEQYF.